This T cell receptor (beta chain) was sequenced during a study of blood T cell repertoires in COVID-19. Study at large: COVID-19 samples collected from the United States, Italy and Spain covered acute and convalescent phases. From T cells, B-cell-depleted T cells, or PBMCs came the material, which was cDNA or gDNA.

Per the original data handling: Reference gene primer amplification gave nucleated cell count estimates. TCRdb's copy holds only in-frame clones and misses some; the assay was immunoSEQ multiplex PCR. That table furnishes V, J and clone size, whereas the DNA furnished D and trimming. In the table there are more than 30,000 clones, 80% of which are singletons. Germline CDR1 SNHLY, CDR2 FYNNEI. V dropped 7 bases and J dropped 1; count of bases not matched to a gene: 5. This CDR3 region has 14 residues. Material: peripheral blood. The sequence was collected from a woman aged 65 to 85 with acute or convalescent COVID-19. The J gene is TRBJ2-3, the V gene TRBV2, with TRBD2 matching over 7 bases. The CDR3 here is CASKRGRGTDTQYF. The CDR3 DNA reads as TGTGCCAGCAAGAGAGGGAGGGGCACAGATACGCAGTATTTT.